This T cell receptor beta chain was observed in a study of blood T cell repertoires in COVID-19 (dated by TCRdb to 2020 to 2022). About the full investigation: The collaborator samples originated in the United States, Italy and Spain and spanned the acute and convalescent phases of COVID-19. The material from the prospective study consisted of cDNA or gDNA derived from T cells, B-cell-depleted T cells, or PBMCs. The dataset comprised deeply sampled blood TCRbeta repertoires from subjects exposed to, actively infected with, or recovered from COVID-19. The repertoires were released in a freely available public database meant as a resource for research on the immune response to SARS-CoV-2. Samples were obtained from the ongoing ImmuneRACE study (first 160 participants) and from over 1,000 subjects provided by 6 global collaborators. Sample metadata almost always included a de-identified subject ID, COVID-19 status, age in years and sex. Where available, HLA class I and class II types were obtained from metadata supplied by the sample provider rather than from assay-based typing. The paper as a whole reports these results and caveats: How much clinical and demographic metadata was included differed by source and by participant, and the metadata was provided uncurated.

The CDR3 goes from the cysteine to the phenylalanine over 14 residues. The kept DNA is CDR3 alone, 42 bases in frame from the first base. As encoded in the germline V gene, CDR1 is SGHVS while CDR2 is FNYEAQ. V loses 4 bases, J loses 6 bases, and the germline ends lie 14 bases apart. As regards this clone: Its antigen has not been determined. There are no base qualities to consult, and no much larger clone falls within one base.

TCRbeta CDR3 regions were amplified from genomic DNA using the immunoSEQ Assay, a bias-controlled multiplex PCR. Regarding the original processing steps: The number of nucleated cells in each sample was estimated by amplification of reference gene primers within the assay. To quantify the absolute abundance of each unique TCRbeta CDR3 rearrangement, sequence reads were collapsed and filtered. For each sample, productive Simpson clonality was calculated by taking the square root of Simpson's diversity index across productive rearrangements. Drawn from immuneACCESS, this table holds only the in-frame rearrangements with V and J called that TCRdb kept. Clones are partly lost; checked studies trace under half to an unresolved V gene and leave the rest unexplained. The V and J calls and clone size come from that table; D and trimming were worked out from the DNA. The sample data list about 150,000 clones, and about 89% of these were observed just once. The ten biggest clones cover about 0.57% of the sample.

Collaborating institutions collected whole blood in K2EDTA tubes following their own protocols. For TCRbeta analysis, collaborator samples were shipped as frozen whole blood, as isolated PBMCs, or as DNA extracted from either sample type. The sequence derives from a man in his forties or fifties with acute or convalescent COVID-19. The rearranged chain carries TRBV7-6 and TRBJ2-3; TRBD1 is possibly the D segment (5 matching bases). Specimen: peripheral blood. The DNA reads TGTGCCAGCAGCTACGAAGGGGCCATGGATACGCAGTATTTT. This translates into CASSYEGAMDTQYF.